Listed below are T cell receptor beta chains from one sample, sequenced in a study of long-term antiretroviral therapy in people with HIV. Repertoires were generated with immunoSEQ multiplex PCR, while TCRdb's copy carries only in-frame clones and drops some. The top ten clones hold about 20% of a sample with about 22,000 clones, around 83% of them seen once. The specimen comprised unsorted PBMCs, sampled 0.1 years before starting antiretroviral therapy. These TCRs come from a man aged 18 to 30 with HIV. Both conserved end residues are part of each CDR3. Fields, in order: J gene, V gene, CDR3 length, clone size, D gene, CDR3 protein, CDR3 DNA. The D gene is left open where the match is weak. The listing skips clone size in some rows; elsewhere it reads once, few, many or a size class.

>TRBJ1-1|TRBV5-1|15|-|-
CASSLAGTSGTEAFF
TGCGCCAGCAGCTTGGCGGGAACTTCGGGCACTGAAGCTTTCTTT
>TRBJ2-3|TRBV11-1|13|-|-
CASSSSLLDTQYF
TGTGCCAGCAGCTCATCTCTCTTAGATACGCAGTATTTT
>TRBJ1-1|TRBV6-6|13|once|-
CASSPVFGTEAFF
TGTGCCAGCAGCCCCGTCTTTGGAACTGAAGCTTTCTTT
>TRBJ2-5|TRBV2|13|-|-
CAILKGGAETQYF
TGTGCCATCTTAAAAGGGGGGGCGGAGACCCAGTACTTC
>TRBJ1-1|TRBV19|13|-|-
CASSRGLNTEAFF
TGTGCCAGCAGCCGTGGGTTGAACACTGAAGCTTTCTTT
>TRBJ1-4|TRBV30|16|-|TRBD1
CAWDVGTGLTNEKLFF
TGTGCCTGGGATGTAGGGACAGGACTAACTAATGAAAAACTGTTTTTT
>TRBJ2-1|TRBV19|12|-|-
CASTGSWNEQFF
TGTGCCAGTACAGGTTCTTGGAATGAGCAGTTCTTC
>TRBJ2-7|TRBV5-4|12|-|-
CASSLDGYEQYF
TGTGCCAGCAGCTTAGACGGGTACGAGCAGTACTTC
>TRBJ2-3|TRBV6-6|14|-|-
CASSYTPSTDTQYF
TGTGCCAGCAGTTACACACCGAGCACAGATACGCAGTATTTT
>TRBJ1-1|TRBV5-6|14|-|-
CASTDSGSATEAFF
TGTGCCAGCACCGACTCAGGGTCTGCCACTGAAGCTTTCTTT
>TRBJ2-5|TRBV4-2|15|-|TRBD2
CASSQEAGGPETQYF
TGTGCCAGCAGCCAAGAAGCGGGGGGGCCAGAGACCCAGTACTTC
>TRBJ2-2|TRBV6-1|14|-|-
CASSEAQGAGELFF
TGTGCCAGCAGTGAAGCGCAAGGGGCCGGGGAGCTGTTTTTT
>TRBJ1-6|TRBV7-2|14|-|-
CASKTAPHDSPLHF
TGTGCCAGTAAGACAGCTCCTCATGATTCACCCCTCCACTTT
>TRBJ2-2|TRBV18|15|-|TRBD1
CASSATGGRTGELFF
TGTGCCAGCTCAGCGACAGGGGGTAGAACCGGGGAGCTGTTTTTT
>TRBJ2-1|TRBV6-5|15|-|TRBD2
CASSLLAGAYNEQFF
TGTGCCAGCAGTTTACTAGCGGGGGCGTACAATGAGCAGTTCTTC
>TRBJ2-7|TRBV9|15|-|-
CASSVVGGGPSEQYF
TGTGCCAGCAGCGTAGTGGGGGGGGGCCCGTCCGAGCAGTACTTC
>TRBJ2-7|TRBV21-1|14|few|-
CASIPRREAYEQYF
TGTGCCAGCATCCCACGCCGAGAAGCCTACGAGCAGTACTTC
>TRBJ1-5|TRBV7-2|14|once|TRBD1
CASSPDRGVGPQHF
TGTGCCAGCAGCCCAGACAGGGGAGTTGGGCCCCAGCATTTT
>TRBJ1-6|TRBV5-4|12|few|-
CASSFSNSPLHF
TGTGCCAGCAGCTTTTCCAATTCACCCCTCCACTTT
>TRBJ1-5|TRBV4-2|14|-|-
CASSGDSSNQPQHF
TGTGCCAGCAGCGGTGACAGTAGCAATCAGCCCCAGCATTTT
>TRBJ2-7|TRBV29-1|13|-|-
CSVVEGSADEQYF
TGCAGCGTGGTTGAGGGTTCGGCGGACGAGCAGTACTTC
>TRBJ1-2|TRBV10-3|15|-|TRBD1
CAISSRGDRGLGYTF
TGTGCCATCAGTTCCCGAGGGGACAGGGGTCTTGGCTACACCTTC
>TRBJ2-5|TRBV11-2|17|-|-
CASSLGGGRGPVGTQYF
TGTGCCAGCAGCTTGGGGGGGGGCAGGGGTCCGGTTGGGACCCAGTACTTC
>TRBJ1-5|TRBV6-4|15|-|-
CASSPTAYSNQPQHF
TGTGCCAGCAGCCCGACAGCTTATAGCAATCAGCCCCAGCATTTT
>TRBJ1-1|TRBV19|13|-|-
CASTRSRSAEAFF
TGTGCCAGCACCCGGAGCAGGAGCGCTGAAGCTTTCTTT
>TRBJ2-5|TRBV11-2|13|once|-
CASTRDGQETQYF
TGTGCCAGCACCCGAGATGGGCAAGAGACCCAGTACTTC
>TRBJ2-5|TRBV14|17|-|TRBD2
CASSQDRVAGAQETQYF
TGTGCCAGCAGCCAAGATCGGGTAGCGGGAGCACAAGAGACCCAGTACTTC
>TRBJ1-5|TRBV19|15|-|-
CASSYTGNSNQPQHF
TGTGCCAGTAGTTACACAGGGAATAGCAATCAGCCCCAGCATTTT
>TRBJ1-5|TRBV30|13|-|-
CAWSVRVDQPQHF
TGTGCCTGGAGTGTAAGGGTAGATCAGCCCCAGCATTTT
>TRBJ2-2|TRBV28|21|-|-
CASSRDLRSRGVFPDTGELFF
TGTGCCAGCAGTAGGGATTTAAGGTCCAGGGGCGTTTTTCCGGACACCGGGGAGCTGTTTTTT
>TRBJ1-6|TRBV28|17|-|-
CASSLGGRGRGNSPLHF
TGTGCCAGCAGTTTGGGGGGGAGGGGCCGTGGGAATTCACCCCTCCACTTT
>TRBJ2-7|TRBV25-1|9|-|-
CASSHEQYF
TGTGCCAGCAGCCACGAGCAGTACTTC
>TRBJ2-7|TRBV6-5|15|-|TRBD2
CASSKGPGGTYEQYF
TGTGCCAGCAGTAAAGGACCGGGAGGAACCTACGAGCAGTACTTC
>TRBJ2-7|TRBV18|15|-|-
CASSPTAVGSYEQYF
TGTGCCAGCTCACCAACGGCCGTTGGGTCGTACGAGCAGTACTTC
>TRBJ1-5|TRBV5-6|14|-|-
CASSSFRVGQPQHF
TGTGCCAGCAGCTCCTTCAGGGTTGGTCAGCCCCAGCATTTT
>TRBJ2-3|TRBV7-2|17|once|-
CASSPATGIFGTDTQYF
TGTGCCAGCAGCCCAGCAACAGGTATCTTCGGCACAGATACGCAGTATTTT
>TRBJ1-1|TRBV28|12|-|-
CATGPMNTEAFF
TGTGCGACGGGTCCGATGAACACTGAAGCTTTCTTT
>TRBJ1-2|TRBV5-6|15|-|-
CASSLPGFSAYGYTF
TGTGCCAGCAGCTTACCGGGATTCTCGGCCTATGGCTACACCTTC
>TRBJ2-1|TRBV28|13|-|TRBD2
CASSGGIYNEQFF
TGTGCCAGCAGCGGGGGGATCTACAATGAGCAGTTCTTC
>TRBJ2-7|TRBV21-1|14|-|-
CASSNRDRDYEQYF
TGTGCCAGCAGCAATCGGGACAGGGACTACGAGCAGTACTTC
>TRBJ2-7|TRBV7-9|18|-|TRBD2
CASSPRSASGRALGEQYF
TGTGCCAGCAGTCCAAGGTCGGCTAGCGGGAGGGCCTTGGGCGAGCAGTACTTC
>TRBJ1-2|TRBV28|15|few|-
CASNTGGTIHYGYTF
TGTGCCAGCAATACTGGAGGGACGATTCACTATGGCTACACCTTC
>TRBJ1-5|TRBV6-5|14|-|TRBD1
CASRTGAWDQPQHF
TGTGCCAGCAGGACAGGGGCTTGGGATCAGCCCCAGCATTTT
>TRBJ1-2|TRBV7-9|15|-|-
CASSPDGGGNYGYTF
TGTGCCAGCAGCCCCGATGGGGGGGGGAACTATGGCTACACCTTC
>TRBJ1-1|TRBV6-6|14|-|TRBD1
CASIHLRGRGEAFF
TGTGCCAGCATACACCTCAGGGGGCGCGGTGAAGCTTTCTTT
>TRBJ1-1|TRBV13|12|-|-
CASSFTISEAFF
TGTGCCAGCAGCTTTACAATCTCTGAAGCTTTCTTT
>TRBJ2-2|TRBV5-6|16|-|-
CASSLGELDWTGELFF
TGTGCCAGCAGCTTGGGTGAGCTAGATTGGACCGGGGAGCTGTTTTTT
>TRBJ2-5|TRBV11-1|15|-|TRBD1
CASSSDRESGETQYF
TGTGCCAGCAGCTCGGACAGGGAGAGTGGGGAGACCCAGTACTTC
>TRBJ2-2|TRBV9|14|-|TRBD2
CASSVASGTGELFF
TGTGCCAGCAGCGTAGCTAGCGGCACCGGGGAGCTGTTTTTT